This TCR beta chain was identified in a study of T cells in narcolepsy. Looking at the study overall: Patients with NT1 or NT2 and healthy control donors were enrolled. Study results and limitations: Blood of same and different patients, but not healthy controls, reportedly held recurring autoreactive clonotypes. No autoreactive T cell clone sequences appeared in some memory CD4+ repertoires. Comparing one patient's CSF and blood CD4+ clonotypes highlighted HCRT- and TRIB2-specific autoreactive clonotypes.

The data were produced by immunoSEQ multiplex PCR, yet TCRdb's version contains in-frame clones alone and is incomplete. Altogether 37,000 or so clones are present, roughly 88% being singletons, with the ten largest covering 1.6%. Of note for this clone: Its antigen is not identified.

The TCR sequence derives from a human donor with narcolepsy. Sequencing was carried out using CD45RA- memory CD4+ T cells from PBMCs.

CDR3 amino acids: CASSLGGADTQYF. In nucleotides, the CDR3 is TGTGCCAGCAGCCTCGGGGGGGCAGATACGCAGTATTTT. This chain uses TRBV7-2 with TRBJ2-3, with 8 nucleotides matching TRBD2. The V segment lost 5 bases and the J segment 4 bases; nucleotides outside the gene matches: 2. This CDR3 has 13 amino acids. Germline assignment: CDR1 SGHTA and CDR2 FQGNSA.